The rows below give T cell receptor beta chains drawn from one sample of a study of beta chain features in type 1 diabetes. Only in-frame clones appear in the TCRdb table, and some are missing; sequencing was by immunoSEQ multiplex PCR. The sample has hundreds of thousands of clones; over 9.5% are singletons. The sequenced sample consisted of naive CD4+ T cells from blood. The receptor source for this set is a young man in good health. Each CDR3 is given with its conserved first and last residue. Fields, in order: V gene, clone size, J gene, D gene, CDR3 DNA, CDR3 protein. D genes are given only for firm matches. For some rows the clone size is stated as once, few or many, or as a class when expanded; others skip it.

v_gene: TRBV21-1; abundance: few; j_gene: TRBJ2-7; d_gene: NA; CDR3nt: TGTGCCAGCGCCGTGGGACAGGCTTACTCCTACGAGCAGTACTTC; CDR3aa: CASAVGQAYSYEQYF
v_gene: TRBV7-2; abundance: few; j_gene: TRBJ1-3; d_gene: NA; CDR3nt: TGTGCCAGCAGCCAAGGGGGTGCTGGAAACACCATATATTTT; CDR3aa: CASSQGGAGNTIYF
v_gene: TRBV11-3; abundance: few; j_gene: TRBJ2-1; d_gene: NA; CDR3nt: TGTGCCAGCAGCAAGGACTCTTACAATGAGCAGTTCTTC; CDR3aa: CASSKDSYNEQFF
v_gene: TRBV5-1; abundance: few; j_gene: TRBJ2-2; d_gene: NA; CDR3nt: TGCGCCAGCAGCTTAAGAGGGTCCGCCGGGGAGCTGTTTTTT; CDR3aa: CASSLRGSAGELFF
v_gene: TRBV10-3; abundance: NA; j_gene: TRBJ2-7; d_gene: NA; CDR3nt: TGTGCCATCAGTGAGGGGCATTCCTACGAGCAGTACTTC; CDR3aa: CAISEGHSYEQYF
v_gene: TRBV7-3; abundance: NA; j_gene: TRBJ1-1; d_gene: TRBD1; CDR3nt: TGTGCCAGCAGCTCCGACAGGGGAACTGAAGCTTTCTTT; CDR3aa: CASSSDRGTEAFF
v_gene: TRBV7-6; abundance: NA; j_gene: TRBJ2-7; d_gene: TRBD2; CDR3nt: TGTGCCAGCAGCTCCCCACGTGCGGGACTAGCGGGCCAGCAGTACTTC; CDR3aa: CASSSPRAGLAGQQYF
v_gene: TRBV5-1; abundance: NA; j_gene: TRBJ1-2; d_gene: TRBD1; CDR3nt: TGCGCCAGCAGCTCAGGACAGGGAGGTGGCTACACCTTC; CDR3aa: CASSSGQGGGYTF
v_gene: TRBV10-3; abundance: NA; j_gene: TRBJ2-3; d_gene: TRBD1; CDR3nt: TGTGCCATCAGTGACAGGGGGCTCACCGGGACAGATACGCAGTATTTT; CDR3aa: CAISDRGLTGTDTQYF
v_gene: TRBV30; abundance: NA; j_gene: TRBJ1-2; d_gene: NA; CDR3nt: TGTGCCTGGAGTGGACACGCCCCCGGGAGGGATGGGTACTATGGCTACACCTTC; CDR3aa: CAWSGHAPGRDGYYGYTF
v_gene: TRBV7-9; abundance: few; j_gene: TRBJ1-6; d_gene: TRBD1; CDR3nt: TGTGCCAGCAGCTTGGGACAGGGGGTCGGAAATTCACCCCTCCACTTT; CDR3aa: CASSLGQGVGNSPLHF
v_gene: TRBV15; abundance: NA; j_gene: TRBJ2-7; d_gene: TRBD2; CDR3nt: TGTGCCACCAGCAGAGATGTTAGCGGGGGTTCCTACGAGCAGTACTTC; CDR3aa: CATSRDVSGGSYEQYF
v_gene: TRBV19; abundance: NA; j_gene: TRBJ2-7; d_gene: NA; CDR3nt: TGTGCCAGTAGCCGCACAGGGTTGGCCTCCTACGAGCAGTACTTC; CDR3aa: CASSRTGLASYEQYF
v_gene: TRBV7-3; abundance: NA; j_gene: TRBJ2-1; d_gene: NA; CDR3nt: TGTGCCAGCAGCTCAGCGATAGGCAATGAGCAGTTCTTC; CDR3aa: CASSSAIGNEQFF
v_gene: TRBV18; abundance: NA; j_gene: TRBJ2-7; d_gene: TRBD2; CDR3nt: TGTGCCAGCTCACCACCCGCGGGGGCCTACGAGCAGTACTTC; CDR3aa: CASSPPAGAYEQYF
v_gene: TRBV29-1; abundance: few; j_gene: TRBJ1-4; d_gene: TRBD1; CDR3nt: TGCAGCGTGGGAGAAGCCGGGACAGGCGAAAAACTGTTTTTT; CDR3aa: CSVGEAGTGEKLFF
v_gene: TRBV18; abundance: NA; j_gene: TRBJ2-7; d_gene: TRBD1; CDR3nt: TGTGCCAGCTCACCACCGGGGACAGGGGGCTACGAGCAGTACTTC; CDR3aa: CASSPPGTGGYEQYF
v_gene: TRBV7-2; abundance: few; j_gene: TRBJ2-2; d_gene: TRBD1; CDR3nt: TGTGCCAGCAGCTTAGGAGGGGGCACAAACACCGGGGAGCTGTTTTTT; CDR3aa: CASSLGGGTNTGELFF
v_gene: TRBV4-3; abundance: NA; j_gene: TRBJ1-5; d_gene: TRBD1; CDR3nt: TGCGCCAGCAGCCAAGATCCCCACGGAGGGGGCGAAGGTCAGCCCCAGCATTTT; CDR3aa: CASSQDPHGGGEGQPQHF
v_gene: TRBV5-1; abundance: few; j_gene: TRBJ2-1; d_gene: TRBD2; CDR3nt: TGCGCCAGCAGCTTAACGGGACTAGCATACAATGAGCAGTTCTTC; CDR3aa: CASSLTGLAYNEQFF
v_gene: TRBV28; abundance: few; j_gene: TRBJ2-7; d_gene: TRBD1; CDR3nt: TGTGCCAGCAGTCCCCCTCTCGGACAGGGGGCGGCCGAGCAGTACTTC; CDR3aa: CASSPPLGQGAAEQYF
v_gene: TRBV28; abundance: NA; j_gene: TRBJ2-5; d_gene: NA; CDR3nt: TGTGCCAGCAGACCCTACCAGGGTAAGGGAGAGACCCAGTACTTC; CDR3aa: CASRPYQGKGETQYF
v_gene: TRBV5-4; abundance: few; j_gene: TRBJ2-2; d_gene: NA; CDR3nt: TGTGCCAGCAGCTTGCAACATTCCACCGGGGAGCTGTTTTTT; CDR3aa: CASSLQHSTGELFF
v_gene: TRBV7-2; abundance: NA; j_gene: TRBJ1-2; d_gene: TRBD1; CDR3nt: TGTGCCAGCAGCTTAGGGGCAGGGGGATCTAACTATGGCTACACCTTC; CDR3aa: CASSLGAGGSNYGYTF
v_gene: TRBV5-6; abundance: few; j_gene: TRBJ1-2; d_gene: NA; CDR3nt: TGTGCCAGCAGCTTGGTGGGGCAGACCTATGGCTACACCTTC; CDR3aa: CASSLVGQTYGYTF
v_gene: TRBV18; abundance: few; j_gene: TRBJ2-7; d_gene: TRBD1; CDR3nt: TGTGCCAGCTCACAGGGGGCATCCTACGAGCAGTACTTC; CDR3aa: CASSQGASYEQYF
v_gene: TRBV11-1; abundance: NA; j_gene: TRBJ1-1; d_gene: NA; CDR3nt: TGTGCCAGCAGTTTCGGGGGCACTGAAGCTTTCTTT; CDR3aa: CASSFGGTEAFF
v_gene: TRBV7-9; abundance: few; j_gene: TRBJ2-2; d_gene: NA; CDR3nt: TGTGCCAGCAGCTTACCGGTATACACCGGGGAGCTGTTTTTT; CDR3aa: CASSLPVYTGELFF
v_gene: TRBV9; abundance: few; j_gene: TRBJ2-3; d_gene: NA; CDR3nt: TGTGCCAGCAGCGTCGGGTCTAGCGATGCAGATACGCAGTATTTT; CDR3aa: CASSVGSSDADTQYF
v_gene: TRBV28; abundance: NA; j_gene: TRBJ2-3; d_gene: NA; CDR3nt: TGTGCCAGCAGTCTCCAGACAGTTTCTAGCACAGATACGCAGTATTTT; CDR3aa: CASSLQTVSSTDTQYF
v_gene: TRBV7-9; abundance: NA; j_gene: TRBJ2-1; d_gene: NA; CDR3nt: TGTGCCAGCAGCCCGAACACCTACAATGAGCAGTTCTTC; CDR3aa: CASSPNTYNEQFF
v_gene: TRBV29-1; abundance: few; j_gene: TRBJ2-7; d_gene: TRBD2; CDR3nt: TGCAGCGTTAGTGCGGGTAGCGGGAGGGCCTACGAGCAGTACTTC; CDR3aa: CSVSAGSGRAYEQYF
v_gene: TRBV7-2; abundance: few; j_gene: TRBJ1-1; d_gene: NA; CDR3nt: TGTGCCAGCAGACGACAAGCCTTCTTGAACACTGAAGCTTTCTTT; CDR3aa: CASRRQAFLNTEAFF
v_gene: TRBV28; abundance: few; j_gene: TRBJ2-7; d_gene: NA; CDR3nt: TGTGCCAGCAGGCATACAGAATACGAGCAGTACTTC; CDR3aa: CASRHTEYEQYF
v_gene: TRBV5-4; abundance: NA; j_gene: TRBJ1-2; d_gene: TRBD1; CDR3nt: TGTGCCAGCAGCGTAAGGACAGGGGATGGCTACACCTTC; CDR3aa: CASSVRTGDGYTF
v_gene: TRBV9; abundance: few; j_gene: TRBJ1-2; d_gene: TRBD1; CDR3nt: TGTGCCAGCAGCAGTGGGACAGGGGTTGCGGACTATGGCTACACCTTC; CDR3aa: CASSSGTGVADYGYTF
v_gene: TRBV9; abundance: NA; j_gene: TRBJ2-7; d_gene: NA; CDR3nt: TGTGCCAGCAGCGAGAGGGGGTACTACGAGCAGTACTTC; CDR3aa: CASSERGYYEQYF
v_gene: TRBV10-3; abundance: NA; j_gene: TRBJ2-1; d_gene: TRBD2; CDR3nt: TGTGCCATCAGTGATTGGGCTAGCGGGGGCCTAAGCTCCTACAATGAGCAGTTCTTC; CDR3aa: CAISDWASGGLSSYNEQFF
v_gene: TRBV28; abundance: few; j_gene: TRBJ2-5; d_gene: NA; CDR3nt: TGTGCCAGCAGTCCACCACTAGCAGTTAAAGAGACCCAGTACTTC; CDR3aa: CASSPPLAVKETQYF
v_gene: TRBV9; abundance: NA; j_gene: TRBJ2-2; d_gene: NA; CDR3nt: TGTGCCAGCAGCGTCTCCCCGGGCACCGGGGAGCTGTTTTTT; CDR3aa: CASSVSPGTGELFF
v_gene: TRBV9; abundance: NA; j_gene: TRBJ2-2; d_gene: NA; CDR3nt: TGTGCCAGCAGCGTAGACAGCCTCTCGAACACCGGGGAGCTGTTTTTT; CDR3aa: CASSVDSLSNTGELFF
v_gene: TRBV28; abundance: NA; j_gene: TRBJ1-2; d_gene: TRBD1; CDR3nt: TGTGCCAGCAGTTGGACAGGCTATGGCTACACCTTC; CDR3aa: CASSWTGYGYTF
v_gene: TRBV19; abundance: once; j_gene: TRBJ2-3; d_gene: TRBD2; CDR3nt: TGTGCCAGCCAGATAGCGGGAGGTGGAGATACGCAGTATTTT; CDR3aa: CASQIAGGGDTQYF
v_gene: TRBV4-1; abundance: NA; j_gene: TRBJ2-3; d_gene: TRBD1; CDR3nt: TGCGCCAGCAGCCATCAGGGGGCAGATACGCAGTATTTT; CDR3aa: CASSHQGADTQYF
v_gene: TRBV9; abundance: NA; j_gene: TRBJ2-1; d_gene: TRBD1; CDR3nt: TGTGCCAGCAGCGTACAGGGGGCCCTCTACAATGAGCAGTTCTTC; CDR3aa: CASSVQGALYNEQFF